The 9 T cell receptor beta chains listed next were all sequenced from one sample in a study of T cell repertoires in cytomegalovirus infection. TCRdb redid the calling of the reads with MiXCR, one entry per CDR3 protein. The data contain about 76,000 distinct CDR3 sequences, more than 3.5% of them seen just once; the ten biggest clones take up 3.5% to 6%. The sequenced sample consisted of PBMCs. These receptors originate from a human donor in good health (CMV status not recorded). Some clones in this sample may be carry-over from other donors' samples.

This clonotype showed up many times. This chain links TRBV4-3 with TRBJ2-7; 7 bases map to TRBD1. CDR3 length: 16 amino acids. J gave up 3 bases and V 0 bases, and 8 bases lay outside the gene matches. CDR1 and CDR2 (germline): LGHNA, YSLEER. In DNA, the CDR3 is TGCGCCAGCAGCCAAGATGTCGGGACAGAATACTACGAGCAGTACTTC. This encodes CASSQDVGTEYYEQYF.

This clonotype has ten or more counts. The gene calls are TRBV6-2 or TRBV6-3 and TRBJ1-2, with a possible D match to TRBD1 (6 bases). Germline V lookup: CDR1 MNHEY, CDR2 SVGEGT. V was shortened by 2 bases and J by 2 bases, with 9 bases between the two germline ends. The CDR3 is made up of 14 amino acids. The CDR3 nucleotides read TGTGCCAGCAGTTACGCCGGGACAAACTATGGCTACACCTTC. It codes for CASSYAGTNYGYTF.

There are many counts of this clonotype. V is TRBV7-8 and J is TRBJ1-6, with TRBD1 matching 8 bases. CDR3 length: 15 residues. Germline loops: CDR1 SGHVS, CDR2 FQNEAQ. Trimming at V came to 10 bases and at J to 5 bases, leaving 10 bases not matched to a gene. CDR3 amino acids: CATKPGGADNSPLHF. CDR3 sequence (DNA): TGTGCCACTAAACCAGGGGGCGCGGATAATTCACCCCTCCACTTT.

This clonotype has ten or more counts. The CDR3 loop is CASSLIGQGGTEAFF. DNA for the CDR3: TGTGCCAGCAGCCTTATCGGACAGGGAGGCACTGAAGCTTTCTTT. V is TRBV7-2 and J is TRBJ1-1, with 8 positions matching TRBD1. V shed 5 bases and J 4 bases; nucleotides not matched to a gene: 9. The CDR3 loop spans 15 amino acids. Per germline, CDR1 SGHTA and CDR2 FQGNSA.

This clonotype was detected a few times. The chain has TRBV3-1 and TRBJ1-4; 8 bases align to TRBD1. CDR3 length: 15 amino acids. Germline assignment: CDR1 LGHDT and CDR2 YNNKEL (reference sequence). V gave up 5 bases and J gave up 3 bases; unmatched junction bases: 5. The CDR3 sequence is CASSLMGQANEKLFF. In DNA, the CDR3 is TGTGCCAGCAGCTTAATGGGACAGGCTAATGAAAAACTGTTTTTT.

In its sample, this clonotype was seen many times. The J gene is TRBJ1-2, the V gene TRBV7-2; 9 nucleotides line up with TRBD1. Per germline, CDR1 SGHTA and CDR2 FQGNSA. V lost 5 bases and J lost 6; bases outside the gene matches: 7. CDR3 length: 14 residues. CDR3 coding DNA: TGTGCCAGCAGCCCGGGACAGGGCGAGGATGGCTACACCTTC. Translating it yields CASSPGQGEDGYTF.

This clonotype was observed at least ten times. V gene TRBV19 combines with J gene TRBJ1-4; D ambiguous. The germline V gene encodes CDR1 LNHDA and CDR2 SQIVND (reference sequence). The ends were cut back, 9 bases at V and 12 bases at J, with 17 bases in the middle. The CDR3 spans 12 residues. CDR3 nucleotides: TGTGCCAGGATGGAAGACGTGAATGAACTGTTTTTT. Protein sequence: CARMEDVNELFF.

This clonotype has a count of ten or more. The CDR3 reads CASSLRQGDYGYTF. The CDR3 bases are TGTGCCAGCTCACTTCGTCAGGGGGACTATGGCTACACCTTC. This chain connects TRBV18 to TRBJ1-2; 7 bases line up with TRBD1. With 4 bases clipped from V and 3 bases from J, the junction kept 5 bases outside the gene matches. Germline V gene data show CDR1 as KGHSH and CDR2 as LQKENI. This CDR3 comprises 14 residues.

This clonotype was observed at least ten times. V usage is TRBV7-2 and J usage is TRBJ2-7, with a weak D call TRBD2 (6 bases). The CDR3 runs 15 residues. Germline V gene lookup returns CDR1 SGHTA and CDR2 FQGNSA. Between the trimmed V and J ends, which lost 3 bases and 0 bases, there was a span of 12 bases. CDR3 protein: CASSLDGGSSYEQYF. DNA of the CDR3: TGTGCCAGCAGCTTGGATGGGGGGAGCTCCTACGAGCAGTACTTC. Drawing the rest from reference TRBV7-2 and TRBJ2-7, the complete variable domain is GAGVSQSPSNKVTEKGKDVELRCDPISGHTALYWYRQSLGQGLEFLIYFQGNSAPDKSGLPSDRFSAERTGGSVSTLTIQRTQQEDSAVYLCASSLDGGSSYEQYFGPGTRLTVT.